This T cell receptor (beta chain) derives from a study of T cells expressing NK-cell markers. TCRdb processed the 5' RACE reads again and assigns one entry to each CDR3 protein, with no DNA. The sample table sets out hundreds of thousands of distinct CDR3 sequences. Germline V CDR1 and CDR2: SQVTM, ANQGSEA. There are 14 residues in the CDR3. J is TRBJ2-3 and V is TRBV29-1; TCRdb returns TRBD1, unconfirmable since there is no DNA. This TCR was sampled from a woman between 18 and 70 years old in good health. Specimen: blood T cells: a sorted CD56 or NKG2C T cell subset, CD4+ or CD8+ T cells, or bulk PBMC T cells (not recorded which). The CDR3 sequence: CSFPGAGNTDTQYF.